This entry lists 29 T cell receptor beta chains sequenced from one sample in a study of blood T cell repertoires in COVID-19 (dated by TCRdb to 2018 to 2021). Library preparation used the immunoSEQ multiplex PCR assay. TCRdb provides this immuneACCESS table in a form limited to in-frame rearrangements. Some clones are lacking; in checked studies, under half of them reflect an unresolved V gene, and why the rest are absent is not known. The sample includes around 260,000 clones, with roughly 84% observed a single time. The top ten hold about 0.9% of the sample. Input material: peripheral blood. The receptors derive from a human donor with COVID-19, enrolled during active disease. The donor label of this sample is uncertain.

CDR3 sequence (DNA): TGTGCCATCAGTACAGGGGGCCACCAGCCCCAGCATTTT. This sequence encodes CAISTGGHQPQHF. The chain employs TRBV10-3 and TRBJ1-5, with TRBD1 identical over 9 bases. V was clipped by 5 bases and J by 7 bases; unmatched bases: 3. The germline V gene encodes CDR1 ENHRY and CDR2 SYGVKD. This CDR3 has 13 amino acids.

This chain uses TRBV10-1 with TRBJ2-1; no firm D call. The CDR3 runs to 12 residues. The germline gives CDR1 WNHNN, CDR2 SYGVQD (reference sequence). Trimming pared 0 bases from V and 10 bases from J, leaving 7 bases between. The CDR3 region has the DNA TGCGCCAGCAGTGAGTCTCTTCGGGAGCAGTTCTTC. It translates to CASSESLREQFF.

Here the CDR3 reads CSVGGAGGYNEQFF. The CDR3 region has the DNA TGCAGCGTGGGGGGGGCAGGAGGGTACAATGAGCAGTTCTTC. The chain recombines TRBV29-1 with TRBJ2-1, with D perhaps matching TRBD2 (7 bases). Germline CDR1 SQVTM, CDR2 ANQGSEA. Deletions cut 6 bases from V and 4 bases from J, with 16 bases between. The CDR3 length is 14 residues.

The chain links TRBV7-3 to TRBJ2-2; D is perhaps TRBD2 (5 bases). In germline, CDR1 is SGHTA, CDR2 FQGTGA. With 0 bases removed from V and 3 bases from J, the gap between germline ends came to 11 bases. This CDR3 region has 16 residues. CDR3 sequence: CASSLTASLDTGELFF. The DNA for the CDR3 is TGTGCCAGCAGCTTAACGGCTAGCCTGGACACCGGGGAGCTGTTTTTT. Full variable domain (remainder filled in from reference TRBV7-3 and TRBJ2-2): GAGVSQTPSNKVTEKGKYVELRCDPISGHTALYWYRQSLGQGPEFLIYFQGTGAADDSGLPNDRFFAVRPEGSVSTLKIQRTERGDSAVYLCASSLTASLDTGELFFGEGSRLTVL.

There are a few counts of this clone. The chain couples TRBV6-5 to TRBJ2-2; D is possibly TRBD2 (6 bases). CDR3 size: 15 residues. The V and J ends lost 2 bases and 0 bases respectively, with 7 bases between them. Germline V gene sequence: CDR1 MNHEY, CDR2 SVGAGI. CDR3 DNA: TGTGCCAGCAGTTACAGACTAGCGAACACCGGGGAGCTGTTTTTT. This encodes CASSYRLANTGELFF.

This chain joins TRBV6-5 and TRBJ2-5; D is perhaps TRBD2 (6 bases). Trimming pared 6 bases from V and 4 bases from J, leaving 18 bases between. The CDR3 has 15 amino acids. The germline V gene has CDR1 MNHEY and CDR2 SVGAGI. CDR3 sequence reads: CASSYGIGGGETQYF. CDR3 nucleotides: TGTGCCAGCAGCTATGGGATTGGGGGAGGAGAGACCCAGTACTTC.

The V gene is TRBV28, the J gene TRBJ1-5; D unclear. Trimming took off 6 bases at V and 6 bases at J, with 15 bases between the two ends. The CDR3 runs to 14 residues. Per germline, CDR1 MDHEN and CDR2 SYDVKM. CDR3 sequence reads: CASSKTLRGQPQHF. The CDR3 nucleotides read TGTGCCAGCAGCAAAACATTGCGGGGTCAGCCCCAGCATTTT.

The rearrangement links TRBV28 to TRBJ2-5, with a tentative D call TRBD2 (6 bases). This CDR3 has 13 amino acids. Germline-derived CDR1 and CDR2 are MDHEN and SYDVKM. V lost 10 bases, J lost 5 bases, and 17 bases lay in between. The CDR3 spells CATTEGRLETQYF. The CDR3 DNA follows: TGTGCCACGACGGAAGGGAGGTTGGAGACCCAGTACTTC.

The J gene is TRBJ1-1, the V gene TRBV4-3; TRBD1 aligns across 7 bases. CDR1 and CDR2 from the germline V gene are LGHNA and YSLEER. This CDR3 has 15 residues. V was clipped by 4 bases and J by 2 bases; unmatched bases: 7. CDR3 in DNA: TGCGCCAGCAGCCCCCACTGGACAGGTAACACTGAAGCTTTCTTT. It is translated as CASSPHWTGNTEAFF.

The chain combines TRBV5-5 with TRBJ2-7; 7 bases map to TRBD1. The CDR3 consists of 15 residues. Trimming took 1 base from V and 3 from J; bases not matched to a gene: 7. Germline CDR1 and CDR2: SGHKS and YYEKEE (reference sequence). The CDR3 region is CASSLWGSGGYEQYF. DNA for the CDR3: TGTGCCAGCAGCTTGTGGGGGTCAGGGGGCTACGAGCAGTACTTC.

With respect to this clone: The same CDR3 arises from other DNA sequences in this sample as well. The genes are TRBV5-1 and TRBJ1-5; no reliable D call. The CDR3 runs 14 residues. The germline gives CDR1 SGHRS, CDR2 YFSETQ. The germline V and J ends were trimmed by 0 bases and 2 bases, with 6 bases remaining between them. The CDR3 loop reads CASSLAGGNQPQHF. The CDR3 nucleotides read TGCGCCAGCAGCTTGGCCGGGGGCAATCAGCCCCAGCATTTT.

In DNA, the CDR3 is TGCGCCAGCAGCTGGGACAGACTGAACACTGAAGCTTTCTTT. Translated: CASSWDRLNTEAFF. The chain links TRBV5-1 to TRBJ1-1, with 7 nucleotides matching TRBD1. Germline V gives CDR1 SGHRS, CDR2 YFSETQ. Germline trimming cut 3 bases from V and 0 bases from J; bases unmatched to any gene: 2. The CDR3 has 14 residues.

V is TRBV10-2 and J is TRBJ2-3, with TRBD2 matching over 13 bases. Trimming cost V 3 bases and J 0 bases; bases outside gene matches: 9. Germline assignment: CDR1 WSHSY and CDR2 SAAADI. CDR3 size: 19 residues. The CDR3 region has the DNA TGCGCCAGCAGTGACATTGGGACTAGCGGGACTCGGAGCACAGATACGCAGTATTTT. Its protein product is CASSDIGTSGTRSTDTQYF.

This chain joins TRBV29-1 and TRBJ1-1; 7 bases fit TRBD1. CDR3 length equals 14 residues. Germline V gives CDR1 SQVTM, CDR2 ANQGSEA. Trimming removed 3 bases from V and 1 base from J; junction bases left unmatched: 5. The CDR3 coding sequence is TGCAGCGTTGATCAGACAGGGCAGAACACTGAAGCTTTCTTT. It translates to CSVDQTGQNTEAFF.

This clone was found a few times. This sample includes further DNA sequences coding for the same CDR3. The chain employs TRBV18 and TRBJ1-1; 7 nucleotides align to TRBD1. V shed 6 bases, J shed 4 bases, and the junction held 5 bases outside the gene matches. Looked up from germline, CDR1 is KGHSH and CDR2 is LQKENI. The CDR3 length is 13 residues. As DNA, the CDR3 is TGTGCCAGCTCCCCTGACAGGGCCACTGAAGCTTTCTTT. Residues: CASSPDRATEAFF.

As for this clone: Distinct nucleotide sequences in the sample also encode this CDR3. This chain joins TRBV9 and TRBJ1-1; D call uncertain. Germline V lookup: CDR1 SGDLS, CDR2 YYNGEE. The CDR3 is 12 residues long. The V end lost 5 bases, the J end lost 1 base, and 6 bases lay between the germline ends. The CDR3 here is CASSRGNTEAFF. CDR3 nucleotide sequence: TGTGCCAGCAGTAGAGGGAACACTGAAGCTTTCTTT.

J is TRBJ1-3 and V is TRBV27, with 9 bases aligning to TRBD1. From germline, CDR1 is MNHEY and CDR2 SMNVEV (reference sequence). There are 15 residues in the CDR3. With 5 bases clipped from V and 3 bases from J, the junction kept 5 bases outside the gene matches. The CDR3 DNA reads as TGTGCCAGCAGTCGGACAGGGGTACTTGGAAACACCATATATTTT. Its translation: CASSRTGVLGNTIYF.

The rearrangement links TRBV7-9 to TRBJ2-5; D not resolved. Per the germline V gene, CDR1 is SEHNR and CDR2 is FQNEAQ (reference sequence). This CDR3 comprises 15 residues. V was clipped by 2 bases and J by 1 base, with 11 bases between them. In nucleotides, the CDR3 is TGTGCCAGCAGCTTATGGGCAGTCGCCCAAGAGACCCAGTACTTC. It yields the protein CASSLWAVAQETQYF.

The rearrangement joins TRBV19 to TRBJ2-7; D gene uncertain. V was clipped by 10 bases and J by 0 bases, with 10 bases between them. CDR1 is LNHDA and CDR2 is SQIVND in the germline V gene (reference sequence). The CDR3 runs to 12 residues. CDR3 in amino acids: CATSESSYEQYF. The CDR3 coding sequence is TGTGCCACCTCTGAGAGCTCCTACGAGCAGTACTTC.

V gene TRBV30 combines with J gene TRBJ1-6, with D possibly matching TRBD1 (6 bases). V dropped 0 bases and J dropped 9 bases, with 15 bases sitting between them. The length of the CDR3 is 15 residues. The germline gives CDR1 GTSNPN, CDR2 SVGIG (reference sequence). The CDR3 sequence: CAWSVRQGIGSPLHF. The CDR3 DNA follows: TGTGCCTGGAGTGTACGGCAGGGGATCGGTTCACCCCTCCACTTT.

This clone has more than one count but fewer than ten. Other nucleotide sequences in the sample specify the same CDR3. V is TRBV20-1 and J is TRBJ1-2; D gene ambiguous. The V gene lost 5 bases and the J gene lost 3 bases, with 7 bases spanning the gap. Per germline, CDR1 DFQATT and CDR2 SNEGSKA (reference sequence). This CDR3 comprises 11 residues. In DNA, the CDR3 is TGCAGTGCTCGACTGGACTATGGCTACACCTTC. It yields the protein CSARLDYGYTF.

The V call is TRBV27, the J call TRBJ2-3; maybe TRBD2 (5 bases). Per the germline V gene, CDR1 is MNHEY and CDR2 is SMNVEV (reference sequence). This CDR3 region has 15 residues. Trimming pared 3 bases from V and 2 bases from J, leaving 12 bases between. Written as DNA, the CDR3 is TGTGCCAGCAGTTTGAGGGTAGAATTCACAGATACGCAGTATTTT. Its translation: CASSLRVEFTDTQYF.

V is TRBV6-5 and J is TRBJ1-2; 7 bases align to TRBD1. V lost 6 bases and J lost 6; bases outside the gene matches: 13. Germline V lookup: CDR1 MNHEY, CDR2 SVGAGI. This CDR3 has 15 amino acids. The CDR3: CASRYLTDRVHGYTF. CDR3 nucleotides: TGTGCCAGCAGGTATCTTACAGACAGGGTGCATGGCTACACCTTC.

The chain recombines TRBV27 with TRBJ1-1, with 9 positions matching TRBD1. CDR3 length: 15 residues. Germline V lookup: CDR1 MNHEY, CDR2 SMNVEV (reference sequence). After removal of 6 bases from V and 1 base from J, the junction contained 6 bases not matched to a gene. CDR3 nucleotides: TGTGCCAGCAGCCGGGACAGGGAAGAGAACACTGAAGCTTTCTTT. It is translated as CASSRDREENTEAFF.

This clone was recorded only once. J is TRBJ2-3 and V is TRBV5-4; TRBD2 matches at 7 bases. The V gene end was trimmed by 0 bases and the J gene end by 4 bases; junction bases not matched to a gene: 2. This CDR3 is built from 14 residues. The V gene's germline CDR1 is SGHNT and CDR2 YYREEE (reference sequence). CDR3 DNA sequence: TGTGCCAGCAGCTTGGGCGGGAGCCCAGATACGCAGTATTTT. Protein product: CASSLGGSPDTQYF.

DNA for the CDR3: TGTGCCAGCAGTTTGGGGCGGGAGCGGGGTAATGAGCAGTTCTTC. Protein product: CASSLGRERGNEQFF. The chain recombines TRBV28 with TRBJ2-1; 7 nucleotides agree with TRBD2. Per the germline V gene, CDR1 is MDHEN and CDR2 is SYDVKM. Trimming at V came to 3 bases and at J to 7 bases, leaving 9 bases not matched to a gene. This CDR3 has 15 amino acids. The variable domain in full, completed from reference TRBV28 and TRBJ2-1, reads DVKVTQSSRYLVKRTGEKVFLECVQDMDHENMFWYRQDPGLGLRLIYFSYDVKMKEKGDIPEGYSVSREKKERFSLILESASTNQTSMYLCASSLGRERGNEQFFGPGTRLTVL.

The genes are TRBV28 and TRBJ2-5, with D possibly being TRBD1 (6 bases). CDR3 length: 14 residues. V lost 0 bases and J lost 4, with 9 bases in between. Germline V gives CDR1 MDHEN, CDR2 SYDVKM. CDR3 amino acids: CASSLWRGSETQYF. DNA for the CDR3: TGTGCCAGCAGTTTATGGAGGGGGTCAGAGACCCAGTACTTC.

Only one count was recorded for this clone. This chain connects TRBV5-6 to TRBJ1-2; 11 bases agree with TRBD1. J gave up 4 bases and V 4 bases, and 6 bases lay outside the gene matches. The CDR3 is 15 amino acids. Germline V gene sequence: CDR1 SGHDT, CDR2 YYEEEE. The DNA for the CDR3 is TGTGCCAGCAGCCGGGACAGGGGGGTCATCTATGGCTACACCTTC. Protein: CASSRDRGVIYGYTF.

The CDR3 is CASSFEGANYGYTF. The CDR3 DNA reads TGCGCCAGCAGCTTCGAGGGAGCAAACTATGGCTACACCTTC. This chain uses TRBV5-1 with TRBJ1-2, with no clear D. The ends were cut back, 2 bases at V and 2 bases at J, with 10 bases in the middle. The germline V gene encodes CDR1 SGHRS and CDR2 YFSETQ. This CDR3 has 14 residues.